The rows below give T cell receptor beta chains drawn from one sample of a study of neoadjuvant anti-PD-1 for oral cavity cancer. Assay used: immunoSEQ multiplex PCR; TCRdb lists only in-frame clones, some missing. The sample carries 16,000 or so clones, 50% to 75% recorded once. This sample comprised PBMCs, obtained before nivolumab (anti-PD-1) treatment. These receptors were collected from a person between 35 and 79 years old with oral cavity squamous cell carcinoma. Both conserved end residues are part of each CDR3. A D gene is named only where the DNA matches it firmly. The listing skips clone size in some rows; elsewhere it reads once, few, many or a size class.

j_gene | v_gene | d_gene | abundance | len | CDR3nt | CDR3aa
TRBJ1-2 | TRBV30 | - | - | 14 | TGTGCCTGGAGTCGGGGCGGCAGTACATATGGCTACACCTTC | CAWSRGGSTYGYTF
TRBJ2-7 | TRBV6-1 | - | - | 16 | TGTGCCAGCAGTGAAGCCCCACTAGCAGGGCCCTACGAGCAGTACTTC | CASSEAPLAGPYEQYF
TRBJ2-7 | TRBV19 | TRBD1 | - | 12 | TGTGCCAGTAGTGAACAGGGGATAGTGCAGTACTTC | CASSEQGIVQYF
TRBJ1-2 | TRBV28 | TRBD1 | few | 14 | TGTGCCAGCAGGACCCCACAGGGGAACTATGGCTACACCTTC | CASRTPQGNYGYTF
TRBJ2-1 | TRBV11-3 | - | - | 15 | TGTGCCAGCAGCTCTGGGGGCCCCTCCTACAATGAGCAGTTCTTC | CASSSGGPSYNEQFF
TRBJ2-2 | TRBV7-9 | TRBD1 | - | 12 | TGTGCCAGCGCAGGGGGCACCGGGGAGCTGTTTTTT | CASAGGTGELFF
TRBJ2-7 | TRBV4-1 | - | - | 16 | TGCGCCAGCAGCCAAGATCTCGCAGGGGTTTCCTACGAGCAGTACTTC | CASSQDLAGVSYEQYF
TRBJ1-2 | TRBV6-6 | - | few | 14 | TGTGCCAGCAGTTATGGGGACACAAGGGGTGGCTACACCTTC | CASSYGDTRGGYTF
TRBJ2-5 | TRBV7-9 | - | - | 15 | TGTGCCAGCATCACTGGGGGGGGCCTGGTGGAGACCCAGTACTTC | CASITGGGLVETQYF
TRBJ1-3 | TRBV6-5 | - | - | 14 | TGTGCCAGCAGACTAGGGACAACTGGAAACACCATATATTTT | CASRLGTTGNTIYF
TRBJ2-7 | TRBV10-3 | TRBD1 | - | 13 | TGTGCCACCCAGGGACAGGGGAATATAGAGCAGTACTTC | CATQGQGNIEQYF
TRBJ2-7 | TRBV10-3 | TRBD2 | few | 17 | TGTGCCATCAGTGTTTTACAGGCGGGAGGTTCCCCCTACGAGCAGTACTTC | CAISVLQAGGSPYEQYF
TRBJ1-5 | TRBV11-2 | - | - | 17 | TGTGCCAGCAGCTTAGGCGCAGGGAAGGTTGGCAATCAGCCCCAGCATTTT | CASSLGAGKVGNQPQHF
TRBJ2-5 | TRBV19 | TRBD2 | - | 14 | TGTGCCAGTAAAAGGGAGGGATCGGCAGAGACCCAGTACTTC | CASKREGSAETQYF
TRBJ1-1 | TRBV5-1 | TRBD1 | - | 15 | TGCGCCAGCAGCTTCGCCGGGACAGAGAACACTGAAGCTTTCTTT | CASSFAGTENTEAFF
TRBJ2-5 | TRBV6-5 | TRBD1 | - | 16 | TGTGCCAGCAGTTACTCGCTCAGGGGGCACGGGGAGACCCAGTACTTC | CASSYSLRGHGETQYF
TRBJ1-4 | TRBV2 | - | - | 15 | TGTGCCAGCAGTGAGGGTTGGGCGGACGGTGAAAAACTGTTTTTT | CASSEGWADGEKLFF
TRBJ2-1 | TRBV5-4 | - | - | 13 | TGTGCCAGCAGCTTGGCAAGTCGCGATGAGCAGTTCTTC | CASSLASRDEQFF
TRBJ1-4 | TRBV2 | - | - | 12 | TGTGCCAGCAGGGGAGACCCCGGGAAACTGTTTTTT | CASRGDPGKLFF
TRBJ2-7 | TRBV6-5 | - | - | 12 | TGTGCCAGCAGTTACAAGGGGAACGAGCAGTACTTC | CASSYKGNEQYF
TRBJ2-1 | TRBV11-2 | - | once | 13 | TGTGCCAGCAGCCCCAAAGCGGTGCGGGGGCAGTTCTTC | CASSPKAVRGQFF
TRBJ1-5 | TRBV9 | - | - | 15 | TGTGCCAGCAGCGTAGGGTGGGGGGGCGGCCAGCCCCAGCATTTT | CASSVGWGGGQPQHF
TRBJ2-1 | TRBV5-1 | TRBD2 | - | 16 | TGCGCCAGCAGCCCGGTAGCGGGAGGGACAGGGAATGAGCAGTTCTTC | CASSPVAGGTGNEQFF
TRBJ1-1 | TRBV19 | - | medium-sized | 15 | TGTGCCAGCCATGGGGCCGAAGTACACCTCCCTGAAGCTTTCTTT | CASHGAEVHLPEAFF
TRBJ2-2 | TRBV5-1 | TRBD1 | - | 16 | TGCGCCAGCAGCTGGGGGACAGGGTCGAACACCGGGGAGCTGTTTTTT | CASSWGTGSNTGELFF
TRBJ2-7 | TRBV2 | - | - | 13 | TGTGCCAGCAGTGTAGAATACAGCTACGAGCAGTACTTC | CASSVEYSYEQYF
TRBJ2-1 | TRBV11-3 | - | - | 11 | TGTGCCAGCAGCCAAGGGGTTGAGCAGTTCTTC | CASSQGVEQFF
TRBJ2-5 | TRBV5-1 | - | - | 16 | TGCGCCAGCAGCTTGTCAGGGGCGAAAGGGTCCCAGACCCAGTACTTC | CASSLSGAKGSQTQYF
TRBJ2-3 | TRBV4-1 | - | - | 14 | TGCGCCAGCAGCCAAAGTCCTTACACAGATACGCAGTATTTT | CASSQSPYTDTQYF
TRBJ2-1 | TRBV19 | - | - | 16 | TGTGCCAGTAGTATAATGGGGGTCCGCAGCGGGAATGAGCAGTTCTTC | CASSIMGVRSGNEQFF
TRBJ2-1 | TRBV2 | TRBD2 | - | 16 | TGTGCCAGCAGTGATGGACTAGCGGGAGCCGTCAATGAGCAGTTCTTC | CASSDGLAGAVNEQFF
TRBJ1-5 | TRBV25-1 | - | - | 16 | TGTGCCAGCAGTGACGTGTGGGGGAAAAGCAATCAGCCCCAGCATTTT | CASSDVWGKSNQPQHF
TRBJ2-1 | TRBV29-1 | - | - | 13 | TGCACCTACTCCCGGCAGAAAAACAATGAGCAGTTCTTC | CTYSRQKNNEQFF
TRBJ1-4 | TRBV10-1 | - | - | 13 | TGCGCCAGCAGTGGGAGTACAGCCGAAAAACTGTTTTTT | CASSGSTAEKLFF